The 24 T cell receptor beta chains below all came from one sample that was sequenced in a study of shared clonotypes between healthy human individuals. CD45RO-negative cells were positively selected for CCR7, leaving out terminally differentiated effector memory CD45RA+ cells. The data were produced by immunoSEQ multiplex PCR, yet TCRdb's version contains in-frame clones alone and is incomplete. The sample has about 680,000 clones; about 91% are singletons. Material: naive CD8+ T cells sorted from blood. All receptors come from a man aged 30 to 39 in good health.

This clone appeared a single time. The V call is TRBV6-6, the J call TRBJ2-4; D not certain. The germline CDR1 and CDR2 sequences are MNHNY and SVGAGI (reference sequence). V lost 6 bases to trimming and J lost 6 bases, with 21 bases between them. The CDR3 spans 16 residues. CDR3 DNA: TGTGCCAGCAGCCCATCTGTCGTCCCATCTTTAAACATTCAGTACTTC. As protein: CASSPSVVPSLNIQYF.

This clone has only one observation. Within the sample, other DNA sequences also encode this same CDR3. The chain couples TRBV7-8 to TRBJ2-7, with a possible D match to TRBD1 (5 bases). CDR3 length: 13 residues. Trimming shortened V by 3 bases and J by 0 bases, and 6 bases separated the two germline ends. Germline V CDR1 and CDR2: SGHVS, FQNEAQ. The CDR3 nucleotides read TGTGCCAGCAGCTTGACAGACTCCTACGAGCAGTACTTC. Protein sequence: CASSLTDSYEQYF. Together with reference TRBV7-8 and TRBJ2-7, the CDR3 gives the full variable domain: GAGVSQSPRYKVAKRGQDVALRCDPISGHVSLFWYQQALGQGPEFLTYFQNEAQLDKSGLPSDRFFAERPEGSVSTLKIQRTQQEDSAVYLCASSLTDSYEQYFGPGTRLTVT.

Note on this clone: The junction and the germline gene differ at one end; a read error may be behind it. This chain links TRBV4-3 with TRBJ1-2; D gene ambiguous. In germline, CDR1 is LGHNA, CDR2 YSLEER. This CDR3 has 18 residues. Here the CDR3 DNA reads TGCGCCAGCAGCCAGGGCCCAGAGGAGGGCCGGGCTAACTATGACTACACCTTC. Translation: CASSQGPEEGRANYDYTF.

V gene TRBV11-2 combines with J gene TRBJ2-7, with 10 positions matching TRBD2. The germline V gene encodes CDR1 SGHAT and CDR2 FQNNGV. V was clipped by 5 bases and J by 3 bases; unmatched bases: 7. This CDR3 is built from 15 residues. The CDR3 DNA follows: TGTGCCAGCAGCATTACTAGCGGGAACATCTACGAGCAGTACTTC. Translated: CASSITSGNIYEQYF. Supplemented by reference TRBV11-2 and TRBJ2-7, the full variable domain reads EAGVAQSPRYKIIEKRQSVAFWCNPISGHATLYWYQQILGQGPKLLIQFQNNGVVDDSQLPKDRFSAERLKGVDSTLKIQPAKLEDSAVYLCASSITSGNIYEQYFGPGTRLTVT.

The chain recombines TRBV10-1 with TRBJ2-1; 13 bases match TRBD2. With 3 bases clipped from V and 0 bases from J, the junction kept 2 bases outside the gene matches. The germline V gene encodes CDR1 WNHNN and CDR2 SYGVQD (reference sequence). This CDR3 has 17 amino acids. CDR3 region: CASSDRTSGSSYNEQFF. The CDR3 coding sequence is TGCGCCAGCAGTGACAGGACTAGCGGGAGCTCCTACAATGAGCAGTTCTTC.

Regarding this clone: Different DNA sequences within this sample yield the same CDR3. The chain recombines TRBV19 with TRBJ2-7; 8 bases map to TRBD1. From germline, CDR1 is LNHDA and CDR2 SQIVND (reference sequence). The V segment lost 5 bases and the J segment 3 bases; nucleotides outside the gene matches: 3. There are 13 residues in the CDR3. The CDR3: CASSSGQGYEQYF. The CDR3 DNA is TGTGCCAGTAGTTCAGGACAGGGCTACGAGCAGTACTTC.

This chain uses TRBV6-1 with TRBJ2-7; TRBD1 matches 9 bases. From germline, CDR1 is MNHNS and CDR2 SASEGT. Trimming removed 3 bases from V and 5 bases from J; junction bases left unmatched: 8. This CDR3 spans 15 amino acids. The chain's CDR3 is CASSDLRDRVDEQYF. The CDR3 DNA follows: TGTGCCAGCAGTGATTTGAGGGACAGGGTTGACGAGCAGTACTTC.

The V and J genes are TRBV27 and TRBJ2-3; 7 positions match TRBD1. This CDR3 has 15 amino acids. Germline V gene sequence: CDR1 MNHEY, CDR2 SMNVEV (reference sequence). V lost 3 bases and J lost 0; bases outside the gene matches: 3. The CDR3 DNA follows: TGTGCCAGCAGTTTGAGGGGGCGAAGCACAGATACGCAGTATTTT. Amino acid sequence: CASSLRGRSTDTQYF.

The V gene is TRBV27, the J gene TRBJ2-3; perhaps TRBD2 as D (5 bases). The germline gives CDR1 MNHEY, CDR2 SMNVEV (reference sequence). The CDR3 is 14 residues long. V was clipped by 2 bases and J by 1 base, with 7 bases between them. In DNA form, the CDR3 reads TGTGCCAGCAGTTTAGAGGGCCGCACAGATACGCAGTATTTT. It codes for CASSLEGRTDTQYF.

This chain links TRBV27 with TRBJ2-4; 7 nucleotides match TRBD1. The CDR3 runs to 16 residues. V lost 6 bases to trimming and J lost 0 bases; unmatched junction nucleotides: 8. CDR1 MNHEY and CDR2 SMNVEV come from the germline V gene (reference sequence). CDR3 residues: CASRPTGALAKNIQYF. In DNA, the CDR3 is TGTGCCAGCAGACCAACAGGGGCACTAGCCAAAAACATTCAGTACTTC.

The CDR3 is CASSDSITYEQYF. The DNA for the CDR3 is TGTGCCAGCTCAGACAGTATTACCTACGAGCAGTACTTC. This chain links TRBV27 with TRBJ2-7; weak D call: TRBD1 (5 bases). V was clipped by 8 bases and J by 2 bases, with 13 bases between them. This CDR3 has 13 residues. The germline CDR1 and CDR2 sequences are MNHEY and SMNVEV (reference sequence).

The gene calls are TRBV5-4 and TRBJ2-1; D might be TRBD1 (6 bases). Deletions cut 0 bases from V and 5 bases from J, with 6 bases between. The CDR3 is made up of 13 amino acids. Germline V gene data show CDR1 as SGHNT and CDR2 as YYREEE (reference sequence). The CDR3 bases are TGTGCCAGCAGCTTGGGACAGGACAATGAGCAGTTCTTC. Encoded protein: CASSLGQDNEQFF.

The chain employs TRBV27 and TRBJ1-2; no clear D gene. Germline-derived CDR1 and CDR2 are MNHEY and SMNVEV (reference sequence). Trimming shortened V by 0 bases and J by 0 bases, and 5 bases separated the two germline ends. This CDR3 comprises 14 residues. CDR3 residues: CASSLSGANYGYTF. CDR3 in DNA: TGTGCCAGCAGTTTATCTGGAGCTAACTATGGCTACACCTTC.

This clone came up a few times. The chain joins TRBV2 to TRBJ2-2; D uncertain. V gave up 9 bases and J gave up 6 bases, with 8 bases separating them. CDR1 is SNHLY and CDR2 is FYNNEI in the germline V gene. This CDR3 contains 11 residues. The CDR3 DNA reads as TGTGCCAGACGAGAATCCGGGGAGCTGTTTTTT. It specifies CARRESGELFF.

This chain connects TRBV18 to TRBJ2-1; D call uncertain. The V end lost 0 bases, the J end lost 2 bases, and 5 bases lay between the germline ends. The CDR3 totals 14 residues. Germline CDR1 and CDR2: KGHSH and LQKENI. CDR3 loop: CASSPPYTYNEQFF. CDR3 DNA sequence: TGTGCCAGCTCACCACCGTACACCTACAATGAGCAGTTCTTC.

On this clone itself: Other DNA sequences in the sample encode the same CDR3. The chain links TRBV6-5 to TRBJ1-1, with TRBD1 identical over 9 bases. The V segment lost 1 base and the J segment 0 bases; nucleotides outside the gene matches: 0. From germline, CDR1 is MNHEY and CDR2 SVGAGI. CDR3 length: 15 residues. CDR3: CASSYYRGLNTEAFF. CDR3 nucleotide sequence: TGTGCCAGCAGTTACTACAGGGGGCTGAACACTGAAGCTTTCTTT.

The chain links TRBV7-3 to TRBJ2-3; D is possibly TRBD1 (5 bases). Germline-derived CDR1 and CDR2 are SGHTA and FQGTGA. Trimming left V 4 bases short and J 2 bases short, with 10 bases between. This CDR3 region has 14 residues. CDR3 loop: CASSSDMNTDTQYF. The CDR3 coding sequence is TGTGCCAGCAGCTCGGACATGAACACAGATACGCAGTATTTT.

The chain recombines TRBV7-3 with TRBJ2-3, with a possible D match to TRBD1 (7 bases). V lost 2 bases and J lost 5, with 17 bases in between. Germline-derived CDR1 and CDR2 are SGHTA and FQGTGA. There are 16 residues in the CDR3. CDR3 protein: CASSLPRGEKVDTQYF. The DNA for the CDR3 is TGTGCCAGCAGCTTACCCAGGGGGGAAAAGGTAGATACGCAGTATTTT. The variable domain in full, with the rest retrieved from reference TRBV7-3 and TRBJ2-3, is GAGVSQTPSNKVTEKGKYVELRCDPISGHTALYWYRQSLGQGPEFLIYFQGTGAADDSGLPNDRFFAVRPEGSVSTLKIQRTERGDSAVYLCASSLPRGEKVDTQYFGPGTRLTVL.

Concerning this clone itself: The same CDR3 arises from other DNA sequences in this sample as well. This rearrangement joins TRBV11-2 to TRBJ2-7; D remains unclear. V was clipped by 5 bases and J by 3 bases, with 8 bases between them. This CDR3 is built from 12 residues. Germline CDR1 is SGHAT and CDR2 is FQNNGV. In DNA, the CDR3 is TGTGCCAGCAGCAGCACCGGCTACGAGCAGTACTTC. Its protein is CASSSTGYEQYF.

The chain is built from TRBV4-3 and TRBJ2-7, with no clear D. CDR3 length: 15 residues. Germline V lookup: CDR1 LGHNA, CDR2 YSLEER. Deletions cut 1 base from V and 0 bases from J, with 10 bases between. The CDR3 loop reads CASSQGQTSSYEQYF. The CDR3, as DNA: TGCGCCAGCAGCCAAGGGCAGACCAGCTCCTACGAGCAGTACTTC.

V and J are TRBV11-2 and TRBJ2-7; tentative D call: TRBD1 (5 bases). There are 16 residues in the CDR3. The V end was cut by 3 bases, the J end by 0 bases, with 15 bases between. In germline, CDR1 is SGHAT, CDR2 FQNNGV. Written as DNA, the CDR3 is TGTGCCAGCAGCTTTCCGACAGACGGTAGCTCCTACGAGCAGTACTTC. Translated, it gives CASSFPTDGSSYEQYF. The whole variable domain, filled in from reference TRBV11-2 and TRBJ2-7, reads EAGVAQSPRYKIIEKRQSVAFWCNPISGHATLYWYQQILGQGPKLLIQFQNNGVVDDSQLPKDRFSAERLKGVDSTLKIQPAKLEDSAVYLCASSFPTDGSSYEQYFGPGTRLTVT.

The chain links TRBV7-6 to TRBJ2-3; TRBD2 matches 7 bases. This CDR3 is built from 14 residues. V gave up 5 bases and J gave up 1 base; unmatched junction bases: 3. CDR1 is SGHVS, CDR2 FNYEAQ, per germline. CDR3 nucleotide sequence: TGTGCCAGCAGCGGGGGACTACGCACAGATACGCAGTATTTT. Translated: CASSGGLRTDTQYF.

This rearrangement joins TRBV7-2 to TRBJ2-7; TRBD1 agrees at 8 bases. Trimming took 5 bases from V and 3 from J; bases not matched to a gene: 9. There are 15 residues in the CDR3. The germline V gene encodes CDR1 SGHTA and CDR2 FQGNSA. CDR3 sequence: CASSTATGEHYEQYF. The CDR3, as DNA: TGTGCCAGCAGCACTGCGACAGGGGAACACTACGAGCAGTACTTC.

The chain has TRBV15 and TRBJ1-2; no clear D. Trimming removed 5 bases at V and 5 bases at J, with 15 bases between. The CDR3 covers 14 residues. Germline CDR1 is LNHNV and CDR2 is YYDKDF (reference sequence). CDR3 in amino acids: CATSGALGGYGYTF. CDR3 nucleotide sequence: TGTGCCACCAGCGGAGCTCTAGGAGGGTATGGCTACACCTTC. The whole variable domain, remainder taken from reference TRBV15 and TRBJ1-2, is DAMVIQNPRYQVTQFGKPVTLSCSQTLNHNVMYWYQQKSSQAPKLLFHYYDKDFNNEADTPDNFQSRRPNTSFCFLDIRSPGLGDTAMYLCATSGALGGYGYTFGSGTRLTVV.